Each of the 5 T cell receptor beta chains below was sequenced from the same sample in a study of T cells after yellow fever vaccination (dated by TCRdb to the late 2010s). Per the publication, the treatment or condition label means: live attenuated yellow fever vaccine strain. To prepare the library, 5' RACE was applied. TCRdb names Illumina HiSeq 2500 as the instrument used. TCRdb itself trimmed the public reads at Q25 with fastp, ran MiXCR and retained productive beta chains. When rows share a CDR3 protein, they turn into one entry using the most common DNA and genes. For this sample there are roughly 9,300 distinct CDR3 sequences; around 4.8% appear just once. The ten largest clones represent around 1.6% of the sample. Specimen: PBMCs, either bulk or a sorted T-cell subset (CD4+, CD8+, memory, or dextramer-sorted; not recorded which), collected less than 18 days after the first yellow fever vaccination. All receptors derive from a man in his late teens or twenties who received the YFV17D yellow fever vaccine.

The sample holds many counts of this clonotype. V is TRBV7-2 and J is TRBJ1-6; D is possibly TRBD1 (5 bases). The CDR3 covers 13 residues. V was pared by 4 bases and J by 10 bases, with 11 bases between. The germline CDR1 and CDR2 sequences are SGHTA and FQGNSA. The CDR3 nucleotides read TGTGCCAGCAGCTATAGAGGGGAATCACCCCTCCACTTT. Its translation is CASSYRGESPLHF.

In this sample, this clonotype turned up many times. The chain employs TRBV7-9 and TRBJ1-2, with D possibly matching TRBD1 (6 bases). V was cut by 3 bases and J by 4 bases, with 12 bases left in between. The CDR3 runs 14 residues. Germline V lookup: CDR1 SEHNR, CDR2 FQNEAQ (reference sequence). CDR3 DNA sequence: TGTGCCAGCAGCTTGGACCAGGGGTCCTATGGCTACACCTTC. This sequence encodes CASSLDQGSYGYTF.

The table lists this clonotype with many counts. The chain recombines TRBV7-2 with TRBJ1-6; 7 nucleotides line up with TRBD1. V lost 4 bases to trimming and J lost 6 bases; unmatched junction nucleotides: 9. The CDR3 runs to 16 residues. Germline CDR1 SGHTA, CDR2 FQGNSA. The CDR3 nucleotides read TGTGCCAGCAGCTCAAGACAGGGAACCGCTAATTCACCCCTCCACTTT. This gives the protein CASSSRQGTANSPLHF.

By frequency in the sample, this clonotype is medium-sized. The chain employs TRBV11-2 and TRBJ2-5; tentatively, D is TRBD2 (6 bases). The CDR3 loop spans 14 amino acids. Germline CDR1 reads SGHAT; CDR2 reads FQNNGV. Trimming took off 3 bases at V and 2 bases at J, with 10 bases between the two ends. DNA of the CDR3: TGTGCCAGCAGCTTGGAACTAGCACAAGAGACCCAGTACTTC. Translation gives CASSLELAQETQYF.

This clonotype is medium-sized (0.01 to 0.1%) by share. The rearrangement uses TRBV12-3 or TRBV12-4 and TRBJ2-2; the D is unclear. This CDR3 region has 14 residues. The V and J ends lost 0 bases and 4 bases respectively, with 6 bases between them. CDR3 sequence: CASSLAGGTGELFF. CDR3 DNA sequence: TGTGCCAGCAGTTTAGCGGGTGGCACCGGGGAGCTGTTTTTT.